This T cell receptor beta chain was identified in a study of PD-1 blockade in mismatch repair-deficient tumors. Regarding the study as a whole: Tumor-resident clones, often absent from pretreatment blood, expanded after pembrolizumab and then contracted.

TCRdb keeps only in-frame clones here, not all; method: immunoSEQ multiplex PCR. Of about 51,000 clones listed, 78% are singletons. With respect to this clone: Antigen: not known.

The germline V gene encodes CDR1 SGHTA and CDR2 FQGTGA. Between the trimmed V and J ends, which lost 6 bases and 6 bases, there was a span of 21 bases. This CDR3 region has 15 residues. The rearrangement uses TRBV7-3 and TRBJ2-7; D could derive from TRBD1 or TRBD2 (5 bases each). The sequencing used peripheral blood, collected 4 weeks after starting pembrolizumab. The TCR originated in an adult with mismatch repair-deficient cancer. CDR3 sequence: CASSQGPGRAGEQYF. CDR3 bases: TGTGCCAGCAGTCAAGGCCCCGGCAGGGCGGGCGAGCAGTACTTC.